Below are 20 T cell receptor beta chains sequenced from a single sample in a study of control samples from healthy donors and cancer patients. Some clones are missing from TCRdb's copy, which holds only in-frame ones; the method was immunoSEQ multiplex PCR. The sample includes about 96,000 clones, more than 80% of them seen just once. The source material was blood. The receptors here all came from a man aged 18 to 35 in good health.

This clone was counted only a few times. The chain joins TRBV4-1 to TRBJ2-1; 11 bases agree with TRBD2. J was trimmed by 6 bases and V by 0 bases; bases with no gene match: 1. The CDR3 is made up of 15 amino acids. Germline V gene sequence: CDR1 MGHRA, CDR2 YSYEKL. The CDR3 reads CASSQDTSGSNEQFF. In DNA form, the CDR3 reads TGCGCCAGCAGCCAAGATACTAGCGGGAGCAATGAGCAGTTCTTC.

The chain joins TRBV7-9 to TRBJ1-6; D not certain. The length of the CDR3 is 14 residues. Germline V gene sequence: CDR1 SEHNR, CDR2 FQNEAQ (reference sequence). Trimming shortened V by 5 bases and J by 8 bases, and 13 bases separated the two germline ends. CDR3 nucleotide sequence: TGTGCCAGCAGCCCAACCGGGTTGGATTCACCCCTCCACTTT. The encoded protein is CASSPTGLDSPLHF.

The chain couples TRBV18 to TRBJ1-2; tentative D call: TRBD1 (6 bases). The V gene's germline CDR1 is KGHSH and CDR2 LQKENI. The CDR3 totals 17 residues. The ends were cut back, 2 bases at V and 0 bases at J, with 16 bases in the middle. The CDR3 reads CASSPIVGRTANYGYTF. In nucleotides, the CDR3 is TGTGCCAGCTCACCAATCGTCGGCAGGACAGCTAACTATGGCTACACCTTC.

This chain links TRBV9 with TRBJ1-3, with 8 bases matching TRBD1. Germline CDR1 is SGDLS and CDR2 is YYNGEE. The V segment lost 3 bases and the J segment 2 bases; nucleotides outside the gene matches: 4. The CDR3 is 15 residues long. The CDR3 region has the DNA TGTGCCAGCAGCGCGCGGACAGGGACTGGAAACACCATATATTTT. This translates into CASSARTGTGNTIYF.

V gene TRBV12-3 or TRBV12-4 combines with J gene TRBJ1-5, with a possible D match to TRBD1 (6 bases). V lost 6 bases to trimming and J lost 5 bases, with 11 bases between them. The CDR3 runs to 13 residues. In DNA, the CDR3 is TGTGCCAGCAGAGGACAGCAGGATCAGCCCCAGCATTTT. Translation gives CASRGQQDQPQHF.

CDR3 residues: CASSLRDAETVTYPLHF. The CDR3 nucleotides read TGTGCCAGCAGTCTGAGGGACGCCGAGACGGTTACTTATCCCCTCCACTTT. J is TRBJ1-6 and V is TRBV27; a possible D gene is TRBD1 (5 bases). The ends were cut back, 5 bases at V and 13 bases at J, with 27 bases in the middle. The CDR3 sequence is 17 residues long. In germline, CDR1 is MNHEY, CDR2 SMNVEV (reference sequence).

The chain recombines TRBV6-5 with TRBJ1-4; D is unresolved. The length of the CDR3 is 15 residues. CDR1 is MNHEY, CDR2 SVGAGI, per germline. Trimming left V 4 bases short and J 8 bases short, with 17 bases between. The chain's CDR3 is CASSFGWGLSEKLFF. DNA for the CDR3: TGTGCCAGCAGTTTCGGATGGGGATTGTCCGAAAAACTGTTTTTT.

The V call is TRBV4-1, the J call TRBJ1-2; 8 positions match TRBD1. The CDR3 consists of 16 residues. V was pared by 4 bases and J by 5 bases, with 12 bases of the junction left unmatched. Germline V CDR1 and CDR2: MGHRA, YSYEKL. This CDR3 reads CASSRGQENNLYGYTF. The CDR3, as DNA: TGCGCCAGCAGCCGGGGACAGGAAAATAATCTTTATGGCTACACCTTC.

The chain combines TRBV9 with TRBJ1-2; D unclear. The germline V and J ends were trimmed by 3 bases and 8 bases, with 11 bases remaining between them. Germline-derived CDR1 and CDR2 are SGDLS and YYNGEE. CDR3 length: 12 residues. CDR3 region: CASSASSWGYTF. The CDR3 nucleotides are TGTGCCAGCAGCGCCTCCTCATGGGGCTACACCTTC.

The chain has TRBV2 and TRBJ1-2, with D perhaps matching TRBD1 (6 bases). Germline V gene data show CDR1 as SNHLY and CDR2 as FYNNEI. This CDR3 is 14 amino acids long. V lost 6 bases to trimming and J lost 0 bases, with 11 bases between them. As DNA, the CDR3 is TGTGCCAGCAGCGGGCAGGGGACTAACTATGGCTACACCTTC. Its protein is CASSGQGTNYGYTF. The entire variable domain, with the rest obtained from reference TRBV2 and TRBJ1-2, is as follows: EPEVTQTPSHQVTQMGQEVILRCVPISNHLYFYWYRQILGQKVEFLVSFYNNEISEKSEIFDDQFSVERPDGSNFTLKIRSTKLEDSAMYFCASSGQGTNYGYTFGSGTRLTVV.

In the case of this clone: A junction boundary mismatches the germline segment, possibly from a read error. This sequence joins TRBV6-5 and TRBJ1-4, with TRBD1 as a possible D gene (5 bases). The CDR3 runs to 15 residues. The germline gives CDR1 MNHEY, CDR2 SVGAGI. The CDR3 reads CASSYSGTQNDKLFF. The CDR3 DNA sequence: TGTGCCAGCAGTTACTCAGGGACCCAGAATGACAAACTGTTTTTT.

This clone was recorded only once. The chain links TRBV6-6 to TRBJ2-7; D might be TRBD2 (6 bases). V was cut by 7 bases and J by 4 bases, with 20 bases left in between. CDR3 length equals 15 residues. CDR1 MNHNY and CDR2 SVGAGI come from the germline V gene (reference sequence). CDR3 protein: CASTVADREGYEQYF. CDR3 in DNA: TGTGCCAGCACGGTAGCGGACCGCGAGGGTTACGAGCAGTACTTC.

The chain's CDR3 is CAWMHPAKSEAFF. CDR3 nucleotide sequence: TGTGCCTGGATGCATCCGGCCAAGAGTGAAGCTTTCTTT. This chain links TRBV30 with TRBJ1-1; no clear D gene. Germline V gives CDR1 GTSNPN, CDR2 SVGIG (reference sequence). The V end lost 4 bases, the J end lost 7 bases, and 16 bases lay between the germline ends. The CDR3 length is 13 residues.

The CDR3 protein is CASRQGSSPLHF. The CDR3 nucleotides are TGTGCCAGCAGACAGGGTAGCTCACCCCTCCACTTT. V usage is TRBV27 and J usage is TRBJ1-6, with D possibly being TRBD1 (6 bases). V shed 6 bases and J shed 10 bases, with 10 bases lying between them. The CDR3 extends over 12 amino acids. Germline values: CDR1 MNHEY, CDR2 SMNVEV (reference sequence).

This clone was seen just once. The CDR3 sequence is CASSDETSTDTQYF. As DNA, the CDR3 is TGTGCCAGCTCAGACGAAACTAGCACAGATACGCAGTATTTT. The chain recombines TRBV18 with TRBJ2-3; no clear D. Germline CDR1 reads KGHSH; CDR2 reads LQKENI. CDR3 size: 14 residues. Between the trimmed V and J ends, which lost 5 bases and 0 bases, there was a span of 9 bases.

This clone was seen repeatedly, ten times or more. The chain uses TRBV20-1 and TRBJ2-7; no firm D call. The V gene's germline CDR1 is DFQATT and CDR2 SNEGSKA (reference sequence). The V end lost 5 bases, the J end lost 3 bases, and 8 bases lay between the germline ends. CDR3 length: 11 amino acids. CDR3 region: CSAPGRYEQYF. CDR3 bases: TGCAGTGCTCCGGGTCGCTACGAGCAGTACTTC.

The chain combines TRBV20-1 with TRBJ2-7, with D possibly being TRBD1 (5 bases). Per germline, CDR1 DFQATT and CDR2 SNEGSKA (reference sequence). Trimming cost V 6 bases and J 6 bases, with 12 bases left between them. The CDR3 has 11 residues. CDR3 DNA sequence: TGCAGTGCCTCCCAGGGCGGCGAGCAGTACTTC. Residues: CSASQGGEQYF.

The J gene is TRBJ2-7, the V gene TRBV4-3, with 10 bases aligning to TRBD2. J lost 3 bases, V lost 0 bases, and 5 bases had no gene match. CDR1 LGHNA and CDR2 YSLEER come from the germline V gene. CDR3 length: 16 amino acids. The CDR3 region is CASSQDLGTSVYEQYF. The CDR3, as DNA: TGCGCCAGCAGCCAAGACTTGGGGACTAGCGTCTACGAGCAGTACTTC.

The CDR3 bases are TGCAGCGTTGTCGGTCGAAAAGAGACCCAGTACTTC. It specifies CSVVGRKETQYF. The genes are TRBV29-1 and TRBJ2-5, with D uncertain. V dropped 4 bases and J dropped 3 bases, with 9 bases sitting between them. CDR3 length equals 12 residues. CDR1 is SQVTM, CDR2 ANQGSEA, per germline.

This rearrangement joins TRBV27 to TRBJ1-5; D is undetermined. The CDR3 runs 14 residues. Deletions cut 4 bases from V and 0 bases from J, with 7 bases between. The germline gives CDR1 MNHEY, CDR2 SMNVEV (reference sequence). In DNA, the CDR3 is TGTGCCAGCAGTTCGACATATAGCAATCAGCCCCAGCATTTT. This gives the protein CASSSTYSNQPQHF.